This T cell receptor beta chain stems from a study of shared clonotypes between healthy human individuals. The ends were cut back, 0 bases at V and 3 bases at J, with 9 bases in the middle. There are 14 residues in the CDR3. Per germline, CDR1 SGHRS and CDR2 YFSETQ. Method: immunoSEQ multiplex PCR; TCRdb's copy keeps in-frame clones and lacks some. Of under 2,500,000 clones listed, 90% to 96% are singletons. The material sequenced was naive CD4+ T cells sorted from blood. Subset indicated: CD45RA+ positively selected. The origin of this receptor is a man in his late teens or twenties in good health. The rearrangement joins TRBV5-1 to TRBJ2-5; no clear D gene. The CDR3 sequence: CASSLASQKETQYF. The CDR3 DNA reads TGCGCCAGCAGCTTGGCCTCACAGAAAGAGACCCAGTACTTC.